These 12 T cell receptor beta chains originate from one sample sequenced in a study of T cells in Graves' hyperthyroidism and ophthalmopathy. Regions amplified from RNA transcripts were the TCR beta CDR3 regions. A set of HTBI primers served as the primers for a first-round RT-PCR of the TCR CDR3. MiXCR was run by TCRdb on the multiplex PCR reads, yielding one entry per CDR3 protein. The sample has fewer than 200,000 distinct CDR3 sequences; approximately 15% are singletons. The sample comprised blood. All receptors derive from a woman aged 50 to 60 with Graves' hyperthyroidism.

This sequence joins TRBV18 and TRBJ1-4, with D maybe TRBD1 (6 bases). CDR3 length: 16 amino acids. Between the trimmed V and J ends, which lost 3 bases and 3 bases, there was a span of 14 bases. Per germline, CDR1 KGHSH and CDR2 LQKENI. The CDR3 DNA reads TGTGCCAGCTCACCCGCTCAGGGGAGGGCTAATGAAAAACTGTTTTTT. Translation: CASSPAQGRANEKLFF.

This clonotype was detected ten times or more. This rearrangement joins TRBV18 to TRBJ1-2; the D gene is possibly TRBD1 (6 bases). Germline loops: CDR1 KGHSH, CDR2 LQKENI. CDR3 size: 14 residues. The V end lost 2 bases, the J end lost 2 bases, and 9 bases lay between the germline ends. CDR3 sequence (DNA): TGTGCCAGCTCACCAACAACAGGGAACTATGGCTACACCTTC. This translates into CASSPTTGNYGYTF.

This clonotype was seen more than once but under ten times. The chain has TRBV13 and TRBJ2-6, with D unclear. This CDR3 spans 17 amino acids. Germline V CDR1 and CDR2: PRHDT, FYEKMQ (reference sequence). V was pared by 4 bases and J by 2 bases, with 15 bases between. The CDR3 coding sequence is TGTGCCAGCAGCTCTGCCGCAGGCCGGGCTGGGGCCAACGTCCTGACTTTC. Translated, it gives CASSSAAGRAGANVLTF.

This clonotype was observed a handful of times. This chain uses TRBV5-6 with TRBJ1-3; a weak D match, TRBD1 (6 bases). The germline V gene has CDR1 SGHDT and CDR2 YYEEEE. The CDR3 is 15 residues long. Trimming took off 6 bases at V and 0 bases at J, with 13 bases between the two ends. Here the CDR3 reads CASTTDSLSGNTIYF. CDR3 nucleotide sequence: TGTGCCAGCACCACGGACAGCCTCTCTGGAAACACCATATATTTT.

The chain joins TRBV28 to TRBJ2-5; 12 nucleotides line up with TRBD2. There are 18 residues in the CDR3. V trimming: 4 bases; J trimming: 4 bases; junction bases outside the gene matches: 13. Germline assignment: CDR1 MDHEN and CDR2 SYDVKM. The CDR3 loop reads CASSSSGRGHPVGETQYF. The CDR3 DNA sequence: TGTGCCAGCAGTTCTAGCGGGAGGGGCCATCCCGTGGGAGAGACCCAGTACTTC.

This chain connects TRBV11-2 to TRBJ2-7; D not resolved. The V and J ends lost 3 bases and 6 bases respectively, with 9 bases between them. CDR3 size: 12 residues. CDR1 and CDR2 from the germline V gene are SGHAT and FQNNGV. CDR3 bases: TGTGCCAGCAGCTTCGGTGCGGCCGAGCAGTACTTC. Protein product: CASSFGAAEQYF.

This rearrangement joins TRBV20-1 to TRBJ2-1; D is unclear. CDR3 length equals 14 residues. CDR1 and CDR2 (germline): DFQATT, SNEGSKA (reference sequence). V lost 0 bases and J lost 2, with 8 bases in between. For the CDR3, the DNA is TGCAGTGCTAGAGAAGCCATTACCTACAATGAGCAGTTCTTC. This codes for CSAREAITYNEQFF.

This clonotype has a handful of counts. The CDR3 nucleotides are TGTGCCAGCAGCCGCGACAGGGGTGCGAATCAGCCCCAGCATTTT. This sequence encodes CASSRDRGANQPQHF. This chain links TRBV28 with TRBJ1-5; 8 bases align to TRBD1. The germline gives CDR1 MDHEN, CDR2 SYDVKM. This CDR3 comprises 15 residues. The trim removed 6 bases at V and 4 bases at J, leaving 8 bases unmatched.

This clonotype was found many times. V gene TRBV19 combines with J gene TRBJ1-1; D gene ambiguous. The CDR3 consists of 13 residues. Germline V CDR1 and CDR2: LNHDA, SQIVND (reference sequence). CDR3 loop: CAIGSGNSGKAFF. In nucleotides, the CDR3 is TGTGCTATAGGCTCCGGGAACTCGGGGAAAGCTTTCTTT. Complete variable domain (other parts from reference TRBV19 and TRBJ1-1): DGGITQSPKYLFRKEGQNVTLSCEQNLNHDAMYWYRQDPGQGLRLIYYSQIVNDFQKGDIAEGYSVSREKKESFPLTVTSAQKNPTAFYLCAIGSGNSGKAFFGQGTRLTVV.

This clonotype has a count of ten or more. The chain carries TRBV4-2 and TRBJ1-1, with a weak D call TRBD1 (5 bases). The CDR3 contains 12 residues. Germline CDR1 LGHNA, CDR2 YNFKEQ. Trimming took 3 bases from V and 11 from J, leaving 13 bases between them. The CDR3 nucleotides are TGTGCCAGCAGCCAGAGGGACTCGGGGGCTTTCTTT. Amino acid sequence: CASSQRDSGAFF.

This clonotype was detected many times. J is TRBJ1-6 and V is TRBV27, with TRBD1 identical over 8 bases. The CDR3 is made up of 16 amino acids. The ends lost 6 bases at V and 7 bases at J; junction bases unmatched: 11. Germline V gene lookup returns CDR1 MNHEY and CDR2 SMNVEV (reference sequence). CDR3 in DNA: TGTGCCAGCAGCAAAACCGCGACAGGGGTAAATTCACCCCTCCACTTT. It is translated as CASSKTATGVNSPLHF.

V is TRBV30 and J is TRBJ2-3; D gene unclear. V dropped 0 bases and J dropped 3 bases, with 7 bases sitting between them. The germline CDR1 and CDR2 sequences are GTSNPN and SVGIG (reference sequence). The CDR3 totals 13 residues. This CDR3 is CAWSVIGTDTQYF. The CDR3 DNA sequence: TGTGCCTGGAGTGTAATTGGGACAGATACGCAGTATTTT.